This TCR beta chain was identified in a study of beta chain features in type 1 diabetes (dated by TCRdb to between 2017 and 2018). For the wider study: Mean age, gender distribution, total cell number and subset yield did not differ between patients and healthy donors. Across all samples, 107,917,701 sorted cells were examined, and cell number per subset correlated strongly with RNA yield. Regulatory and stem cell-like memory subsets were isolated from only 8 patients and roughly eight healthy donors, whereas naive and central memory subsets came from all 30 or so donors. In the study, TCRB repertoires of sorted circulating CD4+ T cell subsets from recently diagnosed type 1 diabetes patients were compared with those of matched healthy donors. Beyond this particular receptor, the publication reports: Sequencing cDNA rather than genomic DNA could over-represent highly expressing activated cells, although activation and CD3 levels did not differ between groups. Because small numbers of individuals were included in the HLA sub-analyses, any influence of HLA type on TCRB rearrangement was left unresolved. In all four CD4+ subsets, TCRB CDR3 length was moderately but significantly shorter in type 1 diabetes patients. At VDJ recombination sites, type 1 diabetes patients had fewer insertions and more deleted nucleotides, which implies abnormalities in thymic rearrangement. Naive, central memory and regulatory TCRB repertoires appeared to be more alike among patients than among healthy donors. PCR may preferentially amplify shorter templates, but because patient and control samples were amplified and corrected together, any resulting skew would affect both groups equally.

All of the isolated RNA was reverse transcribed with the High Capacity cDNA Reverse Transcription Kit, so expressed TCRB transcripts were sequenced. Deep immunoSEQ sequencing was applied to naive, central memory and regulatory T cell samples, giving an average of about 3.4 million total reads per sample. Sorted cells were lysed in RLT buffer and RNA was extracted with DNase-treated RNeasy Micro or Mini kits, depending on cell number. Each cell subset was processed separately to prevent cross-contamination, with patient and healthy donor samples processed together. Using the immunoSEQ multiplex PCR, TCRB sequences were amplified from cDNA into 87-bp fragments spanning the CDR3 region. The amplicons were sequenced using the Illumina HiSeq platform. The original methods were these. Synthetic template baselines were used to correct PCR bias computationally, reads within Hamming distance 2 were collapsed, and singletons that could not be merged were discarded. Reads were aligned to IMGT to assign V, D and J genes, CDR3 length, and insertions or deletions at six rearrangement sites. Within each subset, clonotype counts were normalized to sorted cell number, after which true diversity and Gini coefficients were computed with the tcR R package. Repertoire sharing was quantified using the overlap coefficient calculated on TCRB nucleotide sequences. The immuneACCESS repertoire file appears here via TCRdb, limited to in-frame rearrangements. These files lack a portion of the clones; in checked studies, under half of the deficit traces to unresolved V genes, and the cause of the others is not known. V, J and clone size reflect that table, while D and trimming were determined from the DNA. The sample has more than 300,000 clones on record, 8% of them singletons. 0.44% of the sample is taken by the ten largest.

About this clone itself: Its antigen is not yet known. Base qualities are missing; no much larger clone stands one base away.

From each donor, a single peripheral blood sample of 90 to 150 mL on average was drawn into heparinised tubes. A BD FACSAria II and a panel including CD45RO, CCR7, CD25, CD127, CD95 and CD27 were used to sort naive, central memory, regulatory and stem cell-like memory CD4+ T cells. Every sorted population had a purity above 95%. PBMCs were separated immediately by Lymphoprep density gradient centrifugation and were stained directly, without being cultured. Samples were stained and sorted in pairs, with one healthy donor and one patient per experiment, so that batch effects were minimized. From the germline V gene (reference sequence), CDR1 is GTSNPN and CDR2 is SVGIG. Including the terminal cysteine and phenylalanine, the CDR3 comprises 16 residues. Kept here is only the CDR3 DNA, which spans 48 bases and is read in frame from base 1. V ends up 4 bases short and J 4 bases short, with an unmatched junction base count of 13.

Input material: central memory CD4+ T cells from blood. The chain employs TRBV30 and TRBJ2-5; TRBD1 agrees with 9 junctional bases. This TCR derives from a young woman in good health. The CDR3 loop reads CAWTLSDRGDGETQYF. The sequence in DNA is TGTGCCTGGACTTTGAGCGACAGGGGGGATGGAGAGACCCAGTACTTC.